Described below is a single T cell receptor beta chain sequence and its context. Its antigen is unknown. A second PCR of about 7 to 12 cycles used a sample-barcoded 5' primer and a J-beta primer mix. Each cDNA was tagged by a template-switch adaptor containing 12 random nucleotides. TCRdb re-analysed the 5' RACE reads in MiXCR, keeping a single row per CDR3 protein. The data show about 1.1 million distinct CDR3 sequences, approximately 38% seen once. Extraction yielded at least 5 micrograms of total RNA per sample. This entry is derived from a study of blood T cells in healthy people across ages. Study-level findings and limits: When one million T cells were used, diversity estimates were thought to be underestimates. Unknown donor CMV status possibly confounded expanded clonotype changes.

Germline V gene sequence: CDR1 PRHDT, CDR2 FYEKMQ (reference sequence). There are 14 residues in the CDR3. The V and J ends lost 0 bases and 5 bases respectively, with 8 bases between them. The chain has TRBV13 and TRBJ2-1, with D perhaps TRBD1 or TRBD2 (5 bases each). The sample taken for sequencing was blood. This clonotype originated in a young man in good health. The CDR3 nucleotides are TGTGCCAGCAGCTTAGGATCGGGACACAATGAGCAGTTCTTC. Its translation: CASSLGSGHNEQFF.